The 10 T cell receptor beta chains reported below all come from one sample, sequenced in a study of cytomegalovirus exposure and HLA in healthy donors. The PCR had 60 Vbeta and 13 Jbeta primers. The table came from immunoSEQ multiplex PCR; TCRdb's copy has only in-frame clones and leaves some out. This listing includes approximately 80,000 clones. The specimen sequenced was PBMCs. Source of these receptors: a woman between 25 and 40 years old in good health and CMV-seronegative.

About this clone itself: This CDR3 is also generated by other DNA sequences in the sample. The CDR3 region is CASSITPGSTEAFF. The CDR3 nucleotides are TGTGCCAGTAGTATTACGCCAGGCAGCACTGAAGCTTTCTTT. V gene TRBV19 combines with J gene TRBJ1-1; D unresolved. CDR1 and CDR2 from the germline V gene are LNHDA and SQIVND (reference sequence). Between the trimmed V and J ends, which lost 3 bases and 4 bases, there was a span of 12 bases. This CDR3 has 14 residues.

This chain connects TRBV18 to TRBJ1-1, with D perhaps matching TRBD1 (5 bases). Germline CDR1 is KGHSH and CDR2 is LQKENI. This CDR3 region has 15 residues. Trimming left V 4 bases short and J 1 base short, with 13 bases between. This chain's CDR3 is CASSLSRTPNTEAFF. CDR3 coding DNA: TGTGCCAGCTCACTCAGCAGGACACCGAACACTGAAGCTTTCTTT.

The chain couples TRBV5-1 to TRBJ2-5; 7 bases are a match to TRBD2. Trimming removed 2 bases from V and 1 base from J; junction bases left unmatched: 8. Per the germline V gene, CDR1 is SGHRS and CDR2 is YFSETQ. CDR3 length: 16 amino acids. DNA of the CDR3: TGCGCCAGCAGCTTAGGACTAGGTGGGTTCCAAGAGACCCAGTACTTC. It translates to CASSLGLGGFQETQYF.

This chain joins TRBV6-5 and TRBJ1-2; D gene unclear. From germline, CDR1 is MNHEY and CDR2 SVGAGI. V lost 2 bases and J lost 8, with 6 bases in between. There are 11 residues in the CDR3. The CDR3 loop is CASSYEGGYTF. CDR3 nucleotides: TGTGCCAGCAGTTACGAGGGAGGCTACACCTTC.

The rearrangement links TRBV30 to TRBJ1-2; TRBD1 might be the D (6 bases). CDR1 and CDR2 from the germline V gene are GTSNPN and SVGIG (reference sequence). V shed 7 bases and J shed 3 bases, with 9 bases lying between them. The CDR3 extends over 11 amino acids. The CDR3: CAYREYYGYTF. The CDR3 bases are TGTGCCTACAGGGAATACTATGGCTACACCTTC.

The chain employs TRBV2 and TRBJ2-5, with a possible D match to TRBD2 (5 bases). Germline assignment: CDR1 SNHLY and CDR2 FYNNEI. V shed 5 bases and J shed 0 bases, with 13 bases lying between them. The CDR3 totals 15 residues. The CDR3 DNA reads TGTGCCAGCAGTTACAGCGGCGGGTACCAAGAGACCCAGTACTTC. Amino acids: CASSYSGGYQETQYF.

V is TRBV7-2 and J is TRBJ1-2; D uncertain. Germline V lookup: CDR1 SGHTA, CDR2 FQGNSA. The CDR3 runs to 14 residues. V lost 5 bases, J lost 1 base, and 11 bases lay in between. The CDR3 DNA follows: TGTGCCAGCAGCCGAGGGATTCTTAACTATGGCTACACCTTC. Its translation is CASSRGILNYGYTF.

The chain employs TRBV30 and TRBJ1-3, with D uncertain. The V gene lost 1 base and the J gene lost 0 bases, with 7 bases spanning the gap. This CDR3 is 14 amino acids long. The germline gives CDR1 GTSNPN, CDR2 SVGIG (reference sequence). The CDR3 bases are TGTGCCTGGAGTGCCAGTTTCTCTGGAAACACCATATATTTT. It is translated as CAWSASFSGNTIYF.

This chain uses TRBV28 with TRBJ2-7, with D possibly being TRBD1 (6 bases). The CDR3 runs to 16 residues. The germline V gene has CDR1 MDHEN and CDR2 SYDVKM. The germline V and J ends were trimmed by 3 bases and 2 bases, with 17 bases remaining between them. DNA for the CDR3: TGTGCCAGCAGTTTCCGCACAGGGTGGAGCGCCTACGAGCAGTACTTC. Its translation: CASSFRTGWSAYEQYF.

The chain has TRBV30 and TRBJ1-3; TRBD1 aligns across 7 bases. V lost 0 bases to trimming and J lost 4 bases; unmatched junction nucleotides: 9. Germline V CDR1 and CDR2: GTSNPN, SVGIG (reference sequence). This CDR3 is built from 16 residues. In nucleotides, the CDR3 is TGTGCCTGGAGTGTACCAGGGCCAGGGGGAGGAAACACCATATATTTT. Its protein is CAWSVPGPGGGNTIYF.